This T cell receptor (beta chain) was sequenced in a study of T cells in Graves' hyperthyroidism and ophthalmopathy. Notes on the study in general: Within blood appeared most thyroid clonotypes that had expanded above 0.001. The model anticipated ophthalmopathy a median around 6 months pre-onset.

From RNA transcripts, TCR beta CDR3 regions were amplified. HTBI primers were employed in a first-round RT-PCR of the TCR CDR3. TCRdb re-called the multiplex PCR reads through MiXCR, storing one row per CDR3 protein. This table holds 300,000 to 400,000 distinct CDR3 sequences, approximately 13% found once. Source material for PBMCs was about 10 ml fresh peripheral blood. This clonotype appeared many times. What it binds is unknown. Germline loops: CDR1 DFQATT, CDR2 SNEGSKA (reference sequence). This CDR3 contains 14 residues. V was clipped by 6 bases and J by 0 bases, with 15 bases between them. This chain connects TRBV20-1 to TRBJ2-7, with D possibly TRBD2 on 5 matching bases. The sample comprised blood. The TCR sequence derives from a young woman with Graves' hyperthyroidism. The DNA for the CDR3 is TGCAGTGCGATCAGCGGAAGCTCCTCCTACGAGCAGTACTTC. It yields the protein CSAISGSSSYEQYF.